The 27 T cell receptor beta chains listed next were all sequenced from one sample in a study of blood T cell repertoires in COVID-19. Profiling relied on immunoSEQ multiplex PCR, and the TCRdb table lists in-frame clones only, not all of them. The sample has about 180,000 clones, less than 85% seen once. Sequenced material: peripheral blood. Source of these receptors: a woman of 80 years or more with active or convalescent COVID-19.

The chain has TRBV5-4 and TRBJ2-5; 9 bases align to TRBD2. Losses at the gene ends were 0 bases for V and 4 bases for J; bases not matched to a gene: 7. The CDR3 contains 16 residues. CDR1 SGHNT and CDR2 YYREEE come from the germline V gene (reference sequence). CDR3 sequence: CASSLDSGRRRETQYF. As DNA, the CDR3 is TGTGCCAGCAGCTTGGATAGCGGGAGAAGGCGAGAGACCCAGTACTTC.

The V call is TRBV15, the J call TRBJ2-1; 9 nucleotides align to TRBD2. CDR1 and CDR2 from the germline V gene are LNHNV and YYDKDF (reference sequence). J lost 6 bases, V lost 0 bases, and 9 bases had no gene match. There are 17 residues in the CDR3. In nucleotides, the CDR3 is TGTGCCACCAGCAGAGATCTGGCGGGACTAGCCCTCAATGAGCAGTTCTTC. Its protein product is CATSRDLAGLALNEQFF.

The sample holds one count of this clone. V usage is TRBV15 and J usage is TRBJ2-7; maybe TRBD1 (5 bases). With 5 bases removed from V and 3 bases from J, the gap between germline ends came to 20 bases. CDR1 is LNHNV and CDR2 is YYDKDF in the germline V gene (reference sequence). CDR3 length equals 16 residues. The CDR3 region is CATSPLGQGRSYEQYF. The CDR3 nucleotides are TGTGCCACCAGCCCCTTAGGGCAGGGTCGCAGCTACGAGCAGTACTTC. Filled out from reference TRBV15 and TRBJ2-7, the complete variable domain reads DAMVIQNPRYQVTQFGKPVTLSCSQTLNHNVMYWYQQKSSQAPKLLFHYYDKDFNNEADTPDNFQSRRPNTSFCFLDIRSPGLGDTAMYLCATSPLGQGRSYEQYFGPGTRLTVT.

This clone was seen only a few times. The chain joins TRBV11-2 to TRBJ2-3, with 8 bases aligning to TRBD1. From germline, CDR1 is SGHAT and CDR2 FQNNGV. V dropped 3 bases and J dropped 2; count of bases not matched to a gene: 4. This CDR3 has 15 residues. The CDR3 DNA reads TGTGCCAGCAGCTTCCGACAGGGGCTCACAGATACGCAGTATTTT. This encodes CASSFRQGLTDTQYF.

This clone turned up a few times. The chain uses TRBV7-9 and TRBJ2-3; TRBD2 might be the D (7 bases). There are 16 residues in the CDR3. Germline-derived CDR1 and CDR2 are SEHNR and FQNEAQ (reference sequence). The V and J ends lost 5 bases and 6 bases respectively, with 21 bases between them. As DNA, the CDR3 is TGTGCCAGCAGCCGCCGGGGGGCCTCCGCCGCGGATACGCAGTATTTT. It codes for CASSRRGASAADTQYF.

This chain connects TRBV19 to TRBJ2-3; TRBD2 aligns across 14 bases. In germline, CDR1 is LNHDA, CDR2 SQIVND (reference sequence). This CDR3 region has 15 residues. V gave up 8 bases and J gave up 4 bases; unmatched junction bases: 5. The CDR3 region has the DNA TGTGCCAGTTCCGGGACTAGCGGGAGACCAGATACGCAGTATTTT. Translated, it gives CASSGTSGRPDTQYF.

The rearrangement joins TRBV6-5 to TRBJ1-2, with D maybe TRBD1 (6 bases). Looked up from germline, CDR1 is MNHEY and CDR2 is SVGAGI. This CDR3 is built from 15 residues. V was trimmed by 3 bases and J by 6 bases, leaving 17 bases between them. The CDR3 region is CASSYAATGYDGYTF. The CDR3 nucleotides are TGTGCCAGCAGTTATGCGGCGACAGGATATGATGGCTACACCTTC.

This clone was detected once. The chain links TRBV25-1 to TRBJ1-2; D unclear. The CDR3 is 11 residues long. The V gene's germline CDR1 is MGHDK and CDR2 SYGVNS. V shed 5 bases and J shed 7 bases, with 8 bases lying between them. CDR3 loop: CASSRSAGYTF. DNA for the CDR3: TGTGCCAGCAGTAGGAGTGCTGGCTACACCTTC.

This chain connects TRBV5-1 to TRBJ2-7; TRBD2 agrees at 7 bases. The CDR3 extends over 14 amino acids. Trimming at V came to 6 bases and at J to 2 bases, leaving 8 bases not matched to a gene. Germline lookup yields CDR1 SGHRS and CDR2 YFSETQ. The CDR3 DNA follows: TGCGCCAGCACTCGCCAGCGGGGAGCCTACGAGCAGTACTTC. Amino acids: CASTRQRGAYEQYF.

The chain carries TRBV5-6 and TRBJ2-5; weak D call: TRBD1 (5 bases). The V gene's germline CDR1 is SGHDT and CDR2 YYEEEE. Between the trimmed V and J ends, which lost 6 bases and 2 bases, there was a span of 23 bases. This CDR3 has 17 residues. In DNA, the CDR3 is TGTGCCAGCACCCACACCTGGGGCGGACGGACACAAGAGACCCAGTACTTC. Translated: CASTHTWGGRTQETQYF.

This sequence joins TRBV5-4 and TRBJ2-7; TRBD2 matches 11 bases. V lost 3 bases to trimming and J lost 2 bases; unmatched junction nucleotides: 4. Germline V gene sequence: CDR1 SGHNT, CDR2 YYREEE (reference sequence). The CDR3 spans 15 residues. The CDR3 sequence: CASSSGTSGTYEQYF. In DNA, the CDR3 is TGTGCCAGCAGCTCCGGGACTAGCGGAACCTACGAGCAGTACTTC.

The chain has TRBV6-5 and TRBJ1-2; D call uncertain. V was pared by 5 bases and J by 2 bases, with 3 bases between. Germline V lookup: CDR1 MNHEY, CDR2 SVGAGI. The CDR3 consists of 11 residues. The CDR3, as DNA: TGTGCCAGCAGTACAAACTATGGCTACACCTTC. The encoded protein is CASSTNYGYTF.

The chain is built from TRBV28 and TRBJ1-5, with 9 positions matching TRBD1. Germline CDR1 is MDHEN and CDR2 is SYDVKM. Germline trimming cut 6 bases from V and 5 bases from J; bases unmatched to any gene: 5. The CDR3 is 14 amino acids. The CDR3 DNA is TGTGCCAGCAGGGGGACAGGGCAGCATCAGCCCCAGCATTTT. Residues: CASRGTGQHQPQHF.

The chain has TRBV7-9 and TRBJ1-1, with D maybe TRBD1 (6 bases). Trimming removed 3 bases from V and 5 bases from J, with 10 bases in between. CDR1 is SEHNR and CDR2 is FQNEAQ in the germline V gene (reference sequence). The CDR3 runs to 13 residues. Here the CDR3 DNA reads TGTGCCAGCAGCTTCCAGGGGCGGACTGAAGCTTTCTTT. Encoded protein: CASSFQGRTEAFF.

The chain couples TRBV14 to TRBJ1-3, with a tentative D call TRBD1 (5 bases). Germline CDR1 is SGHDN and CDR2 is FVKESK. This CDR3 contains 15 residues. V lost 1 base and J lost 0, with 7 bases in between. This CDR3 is CASSQGRVSGNTIYF. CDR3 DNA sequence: TGTGCCAGCAGCCAAGGCAGGGTCTCTGGAAACACCATATATTTT.

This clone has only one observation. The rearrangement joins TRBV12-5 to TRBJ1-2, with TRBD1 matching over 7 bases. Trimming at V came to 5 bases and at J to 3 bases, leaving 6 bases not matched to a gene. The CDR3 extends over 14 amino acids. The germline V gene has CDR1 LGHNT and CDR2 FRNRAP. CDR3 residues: CASGVSGTDYGYTF. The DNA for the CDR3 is TGTGCTAGTGGTGTTTCCGGGACAGACTATGGCTACACCTTC.

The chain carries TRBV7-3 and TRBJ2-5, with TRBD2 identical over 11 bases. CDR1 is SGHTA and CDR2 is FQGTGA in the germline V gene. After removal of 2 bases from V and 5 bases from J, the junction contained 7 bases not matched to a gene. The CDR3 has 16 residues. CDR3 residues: CASSLGLAGGGETQYF. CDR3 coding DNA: TGTGCCAGCAGCTTAGGCCTAGCGGGAGGAGGGGAGACCCAGTACTTC.

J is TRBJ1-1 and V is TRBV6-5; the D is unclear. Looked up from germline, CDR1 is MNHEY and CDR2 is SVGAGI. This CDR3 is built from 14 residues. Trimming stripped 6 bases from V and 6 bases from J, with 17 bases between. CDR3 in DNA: TGTGCCAGCAGGGCTGTCCGGGTCGGGTCTGAAGCTTTCTTT. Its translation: CASRAVRVGSEAFF.

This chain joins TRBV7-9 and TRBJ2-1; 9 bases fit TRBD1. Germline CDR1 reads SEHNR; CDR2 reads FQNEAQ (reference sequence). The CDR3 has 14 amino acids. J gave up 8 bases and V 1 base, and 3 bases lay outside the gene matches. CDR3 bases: TGTGCCAGCAGCTTAGAGGACAGGGGTGATGAGCAGTTCTTC. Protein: CASSLEDRGDEQFF. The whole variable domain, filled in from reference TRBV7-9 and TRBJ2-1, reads DTGVSQNPRHKITKRGQNVTFRCDPISEHNRLYWYRQTLGQGPEFLTYFQNEAQLEKSRLLSDRFSAERPKGSFSTLEIQRTEQGDSAMYLCASSLEDRGDEQFFGPGTRLTVL.

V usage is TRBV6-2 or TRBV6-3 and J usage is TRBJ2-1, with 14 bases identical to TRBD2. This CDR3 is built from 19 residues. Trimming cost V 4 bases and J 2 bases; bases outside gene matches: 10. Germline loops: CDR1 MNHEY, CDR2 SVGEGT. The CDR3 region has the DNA TGTGCCAGCAGTTTCCTACGGACTAGCGGGAGGAGCACCTACAATGAGCAGTTCTTC. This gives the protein CASSFLRTSGRSTYNEQFF.

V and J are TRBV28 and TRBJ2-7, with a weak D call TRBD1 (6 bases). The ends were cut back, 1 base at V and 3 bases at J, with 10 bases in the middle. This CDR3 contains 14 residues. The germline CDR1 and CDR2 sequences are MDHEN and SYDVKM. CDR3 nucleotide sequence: TGTGCCAGCAGTTTATCGAGGACAGTCTACGAGCAGTACTTC. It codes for CASSLSRTVYEQYF.

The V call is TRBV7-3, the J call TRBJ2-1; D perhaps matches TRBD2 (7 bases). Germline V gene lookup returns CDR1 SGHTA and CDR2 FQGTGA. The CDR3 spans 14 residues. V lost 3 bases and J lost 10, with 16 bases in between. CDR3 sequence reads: CASSLGARGGEQFF. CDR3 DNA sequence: TGTGCCAGCAGCTTGGGGGCCAGGGGAGGGGAGCAGTTCTTC.

The CDR3 protein is CASSAGVDEQFF. The CDR3 coding sequence is TGTGCCAGCTCCGCCGGGGTTGATGAGCAGTTCTTC. The V gene is TRBV12-3 or TRBV12-4, the J gene TRBJ2-1, with D possibly being TRBD2 (5 bases). The CDR3 runs to 12 residues. V dropped 8 bases and J dropped 8 bases, with 13 bases sitting between them.

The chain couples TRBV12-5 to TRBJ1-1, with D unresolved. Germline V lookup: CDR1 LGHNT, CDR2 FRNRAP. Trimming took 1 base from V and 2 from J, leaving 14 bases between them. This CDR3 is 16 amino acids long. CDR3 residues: CASGLGLGRENTEAFF. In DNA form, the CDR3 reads TGTGCTAGTGGTTTGGGTCTTGGGAGGGAAAACACTGAAGCTTTCTTT.

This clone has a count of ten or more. The chain's CDR3 is CASSLSRDSTNEQYF. Written as DNA, the CDR3 is TGTGCCAGTAGCCTTTCCCGGGACAGCACCAACGAGCAGTACTTC. This chain links TRBV19 with TRBJ2-7, with TRBD1 identical over 7 bases. This CDR3 has 15 residues. Germline CDR1 reads LNHDA; CDR2 reads SQIVND (reference sequence). The V gene end was trimmed by 6 bases and the J gene end by 5 bases; junction bases not matched to a gene: 13.

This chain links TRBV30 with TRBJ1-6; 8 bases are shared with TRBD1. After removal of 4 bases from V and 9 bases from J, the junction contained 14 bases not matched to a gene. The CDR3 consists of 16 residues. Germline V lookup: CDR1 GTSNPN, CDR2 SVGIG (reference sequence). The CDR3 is CAWTLSIRGQGSPLHF. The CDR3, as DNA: TGTGCCTGGACCCTGTCAATCAGGGGGCAGGGTTCACCCCTCCACTTT.

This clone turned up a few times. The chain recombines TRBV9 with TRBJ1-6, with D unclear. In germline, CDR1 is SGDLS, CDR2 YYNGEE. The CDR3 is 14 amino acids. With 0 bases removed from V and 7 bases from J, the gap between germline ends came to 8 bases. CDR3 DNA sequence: TGTGCCAGCAGCGTAGGGCAGTTCAATTCACCCCTCCACTTT. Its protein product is CASSVGQFNSPLHF.